Reported below is one T cell receptor beta chain. Its antigen remains unidentified. No quality values exist for individual bases; no much larger clone is one base distant. The sample is drawn from a study of T cell clonotyping in hematopoietic cell transplantation (dated by TCRdb to 2020 to 2022). With respect to the entire study: A total of 130 to 150 blood samples were gathered in the study from a few dozen consecutive transplant recipients along with their related donors. Patients were recruited between September 2015 and January 2017 and followed until late 2020 or death. What the authors observed across the whole study: Broader TCR repertoire diversity after transplant was predicted by Inverse Simpson Index values from donors and from recipients before transplant. Overlap with donor repertoires was found for only a small fraction of recipient repertoires, with over 95% found to appear de novo at the given depth. The sample size was limited, and CD4 and CD8 repertoire contributions could not be separated because cells were not sorted. After transplant, TCR diversity in recipients dropped, and pathologically expanded clonotypes climbed progressively between day 30 and day 180.

Measured from the cysteine to the phenylalanine, the CDR3 is 15 residues long. The only DNA kept is the CDR3, 45 bases in frame from the first base. The germline V gene yields SGHDT for CDR1 and YYEEEE for CDR2. Here V drops 0 bases and J drops 1 base, and the junction holds 2 bases not matched to any gene. The immunoSEQ assay, a bias-controlled multiplex PCR using V- and J-specific primers, was used to amplify TCR beta CDR3 regions from genomic DNA. In a second PCR step, a proprietary barcode and Illumina adapter sequences were attached to the CDR3 amplicons. An Illumina MiSeq instrument was used for sequencing of the CDR3 libraries. Under the source paper's analysis protocol: Export and quality control were done with immunoSEQ Analyzer 3.0, while downstream analyses used R Bioconductor and Immunarch. Only productive rearrangements within the normalized downsampled data set were used in the calculation of repertoire metrics. In the normalized cohort, a clonotype counted as pathologically expanded if the clonotype was larger than 5 templates. The Inverse Simpson Index was used to measure repertoire diversity. CMV-specificity analyses were carried out on the non-normalized data set to capture all clonotypes. This is the immuneACCESS table as TCRdb keeps it, with only in-frame sequences that have V and J called. A part of the clones is gone; compared with another copy, unresolved V genes explain less than half, and the rest is unexplained. V, J and clone size are those of that table, while D and trimming were read from the DNA. Within this sample are about 6,000 clones, with 75% to 85% of them counted one time only. The ten most abundant clones make up over 30% of the sample.

Interpreted using the paper, the time point label stands for: 180 days after allo-HCT. Blood from recipients was drawn about 28 days before transplant and again at days 30, 100 and 180 after transplant. Nuclei Lysis Solution was used to extract genomic DNA from fresh or cryopreserved unfractionated peripheral blood mononuclear cells. Material: peripheral blood mononuclear cells, obtained 180 days after allogeneic stem cell transplant. The chain couples TRBV5-6 to TRBJ1-1; 8 of the junction bases match TRBD1. The receptor was derived from a male patient aged 70 to 80 who had an allogeneic stem cell transplant from an unrelated donor, so T cells may come from the graft donor. Some clones in this sample may be carry-over from other donors' samples. At the DNA level, the sequence is TGTGCCAGCAGCTTGGGAGGGACAGGGAACACTGAAGCTTTCTTT. The translation is CASSLGGTGNTEAFF.